The present T cell receptor (beta chain) was sequenced within a study of shared clonotypes between healthy human individuals (dated by TCRdb to 2019 to 2021). Regarding the study in general: The cohort included three men and a couple of women between 18 and 49 years of age. For each donor, CD4 naive and CD4 memory were each run on three plates, CD8 naive on two plates, and CD8 memory on one plate. To estimate repertoire size and how much clonotypes are shared between individuals, the study performed deep sequencing of blood TCR repertoires from about 5 healthy adults. Libraries were prepared and TCR repertoires were sequenced by different laboratories using diverse techniques, in order to increase sequencing depth and limit assay-specific biases. Between about 0.8 and 9 billion PBMCs per donor were obtained by leukapheresis.

Healthy HIV-negative adults with no recently reported acute infections or vaccinations were included as donors. All donors were Caucasian adults living in Nashville, Tennessee, USA. CD4+ T cells were enriched by magnetic negative selection, after which naive cells were positively selected on CD45RA and the negative fraction was taken as the memory subset. Blood was collected by leukapheresis, and PBMCs were isolated by Ficoll-Histopaque density gradient centrifugation and then cryopreserved in liquid nitrogen vapor phase. Analytical flow cytometry was used to check the purity and quantity of every magnetically sorted T cell population. Genomic DNA was isolated from each sorted fraction and quantified by UV absorbance on a Nanodrop 2000c. Using the deep immunoSEQ assay, TCR CDR3 regions were amplified from genomic DNA by multiplex PCR. Extracted genomic DNA from each cell subset was spread evenly across all wells of several immunoSEQ 96-well plates, with each plate serving as a replicate. For sorted subsets, roughly 200 ng genomic DNA, equal to 25,000 to 35,000 T cell genomes, was loaded into each replicate PCR. Purified libraries were measured with a Qubit 3.0 fluorometer, size-checked on a Bioanalyzer 2100, and measured again with the KAPA Library Quantification kit. A separate single-read 150-cycle Illumina NextSeq 550 flow cell was used to sequence each immunoSEQ 96-well plate. As for the authors' bioinformatics: Because only junctional sequences without quality scores were contained in the immunoSEQ output, filtering matching that applied to full-length reads could not be performed. To assign V/J genes and CDR3, sequences were annotated against IMGT germline references using PyIR, a Python wrapper for IgBLAST v1.9. Reads were removed for weak V/J assignments (E-value above 1e-6), missing CDR3, stop codons, out-of-frame junctions, or ambiguous translated residues. V3J clonotypes were defined as sequences sharing an identical inferred V gene, J gene, and CDR3 amino acid sequence. Percentage overlap between repertoires was computed as shared unique clonotypes divided by the size of the smaller repertoire. Three approaches were used to assess repertoire richness: RTK rarefaction, the Chao1 estimator, and Recon v2.1 estimates of unobserved clonotypes. OLGA was used to compute generation probabilities for all TCRbeta clonotypes that the gDNA method yielded from a handful of donors. TCRdb obtained this table from immuneACCESS and retained in-frame rearrangements with V and J assigned. These tables miss some clones; where compared with another copy, unresolved V genes account for less than half of the shortfall, and the remainder is unexplained. D and trimming come from the DNA, and the V and J calls and clone size come from that table. This sample comprises over 2 million clones, 90% to 95% of them detected only once. Of the sample, 0.1% to 0.15% is held by the ten largest clones.

The CDR3 holds 16 amino acids from the cysteine to the phenylalanine. Only the CDR3 DNA is retained, 48 bases long and in frame from the first base. The germline V gene provides CDR1 WSHSY and CDR2 SAAADI. V trim: 6 bases; J trim: 6 bases; unmatched bases: 10. About this clone itself: Its antigen is currently not known. Per-nucleotide qualities are absent, and no much larger clonotype sits a single base away.

Broad study findings and their caveats: Compared with non-shared clonotypes, the clonotypes found in all four sorted-subset donors had higher generation probabilities. Naive subsets generally had larger estimated clonotype richness than memory subsets. Sampling was limited to blood, and TCR repertoires in tissue likely differ from TCR repertoires in blood. Because the study included only a small number of donors, the genetic and exposure-history diversity represented was limited. Based on pairwise subsampling, the degree of clonotype sharing among donors was expected to be affected by sequencing depth. Rarefaction of sorted-subset datasets indicated incomplete sequencing despite the large sequencing depth. When several donors were compared, the shared fraction of clonotypes was approximately 5% for naive CD4, 3.5% for naive CD8, 2% to 2.5% for memory CD4, and about 0.36% for memory CD8.

The source of this sequence is a man between 18 and 35 years old in good health. In this chain, TRBV10-2 is recombined with TRBJ2-1, with 11 junctional bases fitting TRBD2. Sample: naive CD4+ T cells sorted from blood. This sample's cell subset or site label indicates: CD45RA+ positively selected. At the DNA level, the sequence is TGCGCCAGCAGCGCACCAGATAGCGGGAGGGCCAATGAGCAGTTCTTC. This is translated as CASSAPDSGRANEQFF.